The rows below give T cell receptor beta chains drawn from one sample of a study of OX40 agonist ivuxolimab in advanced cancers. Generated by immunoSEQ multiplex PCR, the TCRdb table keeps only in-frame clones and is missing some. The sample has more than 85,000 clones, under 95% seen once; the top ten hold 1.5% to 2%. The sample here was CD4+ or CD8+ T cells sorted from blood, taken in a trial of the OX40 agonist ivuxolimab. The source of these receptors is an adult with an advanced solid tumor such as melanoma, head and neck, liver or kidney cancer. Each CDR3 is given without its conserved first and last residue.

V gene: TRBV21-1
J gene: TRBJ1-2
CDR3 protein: ASSKPGALCYT

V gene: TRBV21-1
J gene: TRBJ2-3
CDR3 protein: ASSPRDGPIPGTQY

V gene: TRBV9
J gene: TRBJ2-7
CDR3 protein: ASSAGQVMPYEQY

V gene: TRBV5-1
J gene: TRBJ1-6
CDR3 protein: ASSLGQGNNSPLH

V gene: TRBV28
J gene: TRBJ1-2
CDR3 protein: ASSFPEGSGYGYT

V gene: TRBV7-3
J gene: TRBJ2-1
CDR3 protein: ASSLTSGRYNEQF

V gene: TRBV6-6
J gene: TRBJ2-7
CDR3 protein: ASSRRAEEYEQY

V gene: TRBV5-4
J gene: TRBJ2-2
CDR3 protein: ASSPDPDRGLTGELF

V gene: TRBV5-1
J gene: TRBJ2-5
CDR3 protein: ASSLAGRSAQY

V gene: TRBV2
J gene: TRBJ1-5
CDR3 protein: ASTYSGNQPQH

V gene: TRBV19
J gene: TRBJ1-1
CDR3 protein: ASRRGQASGNTEAF

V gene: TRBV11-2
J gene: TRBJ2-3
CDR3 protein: ASSSKDRGLMSTDTQY

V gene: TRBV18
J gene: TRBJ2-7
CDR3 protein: ASSPPLTGYEQY

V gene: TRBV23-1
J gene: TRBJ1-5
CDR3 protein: ASHLSGNQPQH

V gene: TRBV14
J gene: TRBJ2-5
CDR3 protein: ASSRTSGSWETQY

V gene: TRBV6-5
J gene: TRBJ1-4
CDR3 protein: ASSLTASNEKLF

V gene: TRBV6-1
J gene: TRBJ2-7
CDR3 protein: ASRVTGESSYEQY

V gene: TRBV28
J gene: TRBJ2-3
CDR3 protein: ASSTFSDTWGY

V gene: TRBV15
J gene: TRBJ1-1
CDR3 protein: ATSRTRREETEAF

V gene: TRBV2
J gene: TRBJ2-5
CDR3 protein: ASSTGTSGETQY

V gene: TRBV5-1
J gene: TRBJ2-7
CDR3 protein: ASSWDRGTYEQY

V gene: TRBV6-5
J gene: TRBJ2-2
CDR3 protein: ASSYSTTRGTGELF

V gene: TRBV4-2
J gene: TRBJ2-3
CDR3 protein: ASSQKSGTSGTHGVADTQY

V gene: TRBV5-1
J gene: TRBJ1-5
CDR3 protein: ASSPLPTGSNQPQH

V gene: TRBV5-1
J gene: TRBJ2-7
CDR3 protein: ASSQDYEQY

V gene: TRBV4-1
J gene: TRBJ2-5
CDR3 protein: ASSRGPEEAQY

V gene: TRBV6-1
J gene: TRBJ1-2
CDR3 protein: ASRPDGANYGYT

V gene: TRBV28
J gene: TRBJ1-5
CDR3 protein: ASRRGGFGANQPQH

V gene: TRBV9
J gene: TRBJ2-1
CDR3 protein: ASSEGASGRQEQF

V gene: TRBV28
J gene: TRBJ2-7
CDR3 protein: ASSSGVYEQY

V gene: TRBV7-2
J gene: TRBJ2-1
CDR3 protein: ASSLVGSGSNEQF

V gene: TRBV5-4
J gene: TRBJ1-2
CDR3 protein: ASSSKGRGRTYGYT

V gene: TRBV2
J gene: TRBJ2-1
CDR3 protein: ASSAGTRQF

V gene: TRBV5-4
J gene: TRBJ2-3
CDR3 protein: ASSAGLAGAGTTDTQY

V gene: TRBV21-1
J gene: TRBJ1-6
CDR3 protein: ASGRFPPLH

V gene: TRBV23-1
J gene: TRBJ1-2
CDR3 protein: ASSHLRQGRMDGYT

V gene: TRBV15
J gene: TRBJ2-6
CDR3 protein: ATSRELTGIGANVLT

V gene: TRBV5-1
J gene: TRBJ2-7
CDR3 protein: ASSSTGSGTYEQY

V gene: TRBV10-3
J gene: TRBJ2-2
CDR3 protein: AISEDSATGELF

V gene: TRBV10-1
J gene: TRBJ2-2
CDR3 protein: ASSDRLETGELF

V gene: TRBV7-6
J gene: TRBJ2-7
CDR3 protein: ASSSQGGTSGATYEQY

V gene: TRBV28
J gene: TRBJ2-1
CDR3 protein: ASSPAFGGGEQF

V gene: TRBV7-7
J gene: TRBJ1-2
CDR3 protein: AYTRTYGYT

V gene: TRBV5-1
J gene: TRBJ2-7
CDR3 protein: ASSQGGTSSYEQY

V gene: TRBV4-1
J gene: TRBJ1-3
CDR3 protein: ASTITYGTGGNTIY

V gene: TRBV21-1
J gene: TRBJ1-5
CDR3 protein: ASSKRTGGNQPQH

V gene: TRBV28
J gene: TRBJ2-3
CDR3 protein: ASSLAGGTPNTQY

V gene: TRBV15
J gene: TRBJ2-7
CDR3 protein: ATSSRPGLADYEQY

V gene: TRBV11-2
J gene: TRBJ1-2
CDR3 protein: ASSLDPGYGYT

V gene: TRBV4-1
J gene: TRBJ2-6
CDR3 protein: ASSPQLIARSGANVLT

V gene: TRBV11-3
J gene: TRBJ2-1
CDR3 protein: ASSSPLEVAGYNEQF

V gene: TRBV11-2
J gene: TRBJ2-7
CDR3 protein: ASSLGGLAGRHSYEQY

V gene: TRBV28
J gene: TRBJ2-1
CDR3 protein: ASTDEGLSSYNEQF

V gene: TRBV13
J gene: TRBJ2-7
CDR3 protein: ASSLVLAGSYEQY

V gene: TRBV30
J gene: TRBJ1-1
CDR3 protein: AWNGAQGTEAF

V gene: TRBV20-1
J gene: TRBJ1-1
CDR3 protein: SAGRDSEAF

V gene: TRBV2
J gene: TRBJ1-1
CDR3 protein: ASSEGVGQGGTEAF

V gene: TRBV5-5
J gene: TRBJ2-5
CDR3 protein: ASSFNPQETQY

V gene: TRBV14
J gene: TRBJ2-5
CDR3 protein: ASSLRPGGQTQY